This T cell receptor beta chain was recovered during a study of blood T cell repertoires in COVID-19. Background on the study: Sample material is recorded as cDNA or gDNA derived from T cells, B-cell-depleted T cells, or PBMCs.

Enrollment of patients from Seattle took place during active infection, with longitudinal follow-up. In the original processing: Using reference gene primer amplification, nucleated cell counts were estimated. Assay used: immunoSEQ multiplex PCR; TCRdb lists only in-frame clones, some missing. The V and J calls and the clone size are those of that table, but D and trimming were determined from the DNA. The sample holds tens of thousands of clones, roughly 80% seen once. This CDR3 is built from 14 residues. V lost 3 bases and J 2 bases, leaving 10 bases between the germline ends. Germline CDR1 SGDLS, CDR2 YYNGEE.

V and J are TRBV9 and TRBJ2-3, with D perhaps TRBD2 (6 bases). The clonotype comes from an older man with COVID-19, enrolled during active disease. Specimen: peripheral blood. The CDR3 region has the DNA TGTGCCAGCAGCGGGGGGGACTCCACAGATACGCAGTATTTT. It is translated as CASSGGDSTDTQYF.